A single sample is the source of the 4 T cell receptor beta chains below, sequenced in a study of response to subunit inactivated influenza vaccine. Via MiXCR, TCRdb re-called the RT-PCR reads, giving one row per CDR3 protein. Of some 570,000 distinct CDR3 sequences detected, 11% appear once; the ten largest clones hold approximately 11%. These same data were also listed under a study on T cells expressing NK-cell markers. That paper notes: Making the TCR beta cDNA relied on 5'RACE template switching with UMIs.

This specimen consisted of PBMCs from blood, obtained on the day of vaccination. The receptors shown here come from a man aged 50 to 59 who received an inactivated influenza vaccine.

This clonotype was seen only a few times. The genes are TRBV6-1 and TRBJ2-7; TRBD2 matches 9 bases. After removal of 6 bases from V and 2 bases from J, the junction contained 8 bases not matched to a gene. The germline V gene has CDR1 MNHNS and CDR2 SASEGT. This CDR3 contains 15 residues. For the CDR3, the DNA is TGTGCCAGCAGGGGTAGCGGGAGCCGAACCTACGAGCAGTACTTC. Translated, it gives CASRGSGSRTYEQYF.

This clonotype was recorded a few times. The chain carries TRBV6-5 and TRBJ1-2; no clear D. The CDR3 spans 18 residues. V was clipped by 5 bases and J by 2 bases, with 24 bases between them. Germline loops: CDR1 MNHEY, CDR2 SVGAGI. CDR3 DNA: TGTGCCAGCAGTCACCGACCGTACCCCGTAGGATTAAACTATGGCTACACCTTC. Amino acids: CASSHRPYPVGLNYGYTF.

This clonotype occurred a few times. The CDR3 loop reads CASSEGSPETQYF. For the CDR3, the DNA is TGTGCCAGCAGTGAAGGGTCCCCTGAGACCCAGTACTTC. The V and J genes are TRBV2 and TRBJ2-5; unclear D gene. Germline V gene data show CDR1 as SNHLY and CDR2 as FYNNEI. The germline V and J ends were trimmed by 1 base and 5 bases, with 8 bases remaining between them. This CDR3 is 13 amino acids long.

The gene calls are TRBV5-1 and TRBJ2-1; the match to TRBD2 covers 12 bases. This CDR3 contains 18 residues. The V gene's germline CDR1 is SGHRS and CDR2 YFSETQ. With 1 base clipped from V and 2 bases from J, the junction kept 7 bases outside the gene matches. In DNA, the CDR3 is TGCGCCAGCAGCTTGTCACTAGCGGGAGGTTCGCCCTACAATGAGCAGTTCTTC. Its protein product is CASSLSLAGGSPYNEQFF.